A selection of T cell receptor beta chains follows, all from one sample in a study of CDR3 diversity in severe acne. In TCRdb, the PCR reads were re-called with MiXCR into one record per CDR3 protein. The sample includes roughly 79,000 distinct CDR3 sequences, under 55% of them seen just once. Sequences were obtained from blood. These receptors were collected from a male donor with severe acne vulgaris. CDR3s include the opening cysteine and the closing phenylalanine or tryptophan. The D gene is left open where the match is weak. Clone size is stated in some rows and not others, as once, few, many or a class when expanded.

D gene: .
J gene: TRBJ2-5
V gene: TRBV7-9
clone size: .
CDR3 DNA: TGTGCCACCAGTGATGGGGGCCCGACTTACTTC
CDR3 protein: CATSDGGPTYF

D gene: TRBD2
J gene: TRBJ2-7
V gene: TRBV24-1
clone size: .
CDR3 DNA: TGTGCCACCTCGGGGGGGAGTATTTCCGAGCAGTACTTC
CDR3 protein: CATSGGSISEQYF

D gene: .
J gene: TRBJ2-2
V gene: TRBV13
clone size: .
CDR3 DNA: TGTGCCAGCAGCTTATTGGGCGGGGAGCTGTTTTTT
CDR3 protein: CASSLLGGELFF

D gene: TRBD2
J gene: TRBJ2-1
V gene: TRBV2
clone size: .
CDR3 DNA: TGTGCCAGCAGGACGACTAGCGGGAGGCAGGATGAGCAGTTCTTC
CDR3 protein: CASRTTSGRQDEQFF

D gene: TRBD2
J gene: TRBJ2-5
V gene: TRBV2
clone size: many
CDR3 DNA: TGTGCCAGCAGTGACGGGGGGGCATTACAAGAGACCCAGTACTTC
CDR3 protein: CASSDGGALQETQYF

D gene: TRBD1
J gene: TRBJ2-5
V gene: TRBV9
clone size: many
CDR3 DNA: TGTGCCAGCAGCGCTTCCGGGACAGGGGGAGAGACCCAGTACTTC
CDR3 protein: CASSASGTGGETQYF

D gene: .
J gene: TRBJ2-2
V gene: TRBV10-2
clone size: few
CDR3 DNA: TGCGCCTCTCAGGGCGGGGAAACCGGGGAGCTGTTTTTT
CDR3 protein: CASQGGETGELFF

D gene: TRBD2
J gene: TRBJ2-3
V gene: TRBV20-1
clone size: .
CDR3 DNA: TGCAGTGCTAGCGGCGCTAGCGGGGGGGGCACAGATACGCAGTATTTT
CDR3 protein: CSASGASGGGTDTQYF

D gene: .
J gene: TRBJ1-2
V gene: TRBV29-1
clone size: once
CDR3 DNA: TGCAGCGTTGACCGAGCCTCCGGCTACACCTTC
CDR3 protein: CSVDRASGYTF

D gene: .
J gene: TRBJ2-1
V gene: TRBV15
clone size: few
CDR3 DNA: TGTGCCACCAGCAACGGGATCAATGAGCAGTTCTTC
CDR3 protein: CATSNGINEQFF

D gene: TRBD1
J gene: TRBJ2-7
V gene: TRBV7-9
clone size: many
CDR3 DNA: TGTGCCAGCAGCTTAGGACAGGGTCTAATCTACGAGCAGTACTTC
CDR3 protein: CASSLGQGLIYEQYF

D gene: .
J gene: TRBJ1-2
V gene: TRBV2
clone size: .
CDR3 DNA: TGTGCCAGCTTTGGCCCCCCAGGGTCTAACTATGGCTACACCTTC
CDR3 protein: CASFGPPGSNYGYTF